The 24 T cell receptor beta chains in this list originate from one sample, sequenced in a study of T cell clonality in common variable immunodeficiency. Some clones are missing from TCRdb's copy, which holds only in-frame ones; the method was immunoSEQ multiplex PCR. This sample includes 35,000 to 55,000 clones with no singletons; its ten biggest clones take up about 0.68%. Sequenced material: peripheral blood mononuclear cells. These receptor sequences come from a person aged 18 to 69 in good health.

The sample holds many counts of this clone. Coverage ceases 3 residues before the CDR3 finishes, and the germline J gene fills in the end. The gene calls are TRBV5-4 and TRBJ2-2; tentative D call: TRBD2 (7 bases). Germline V CDR1 and CDR2: SGHNT, YYREEE (reference sequence). The CDR3 sequence is 15 residues long. Trimming removed 2 bases from V and 3 bases from J, with 11 bases in between. CDR3 sequence reads: CASSFKGGDTGELFF. The sequenced CDR3 bases are TGTGCCAGCAGCTTTAAAGGGGGGGACACCGGGGAG. Complete variable domain (other parts from reference TRBV5-4 and TRBJ2-2): ETGVTQSPTHLIKTRGQQVTLRCSSQSGHNTVSWYQQALGQGPQFIFQYYREEENGRGNFPPRFSGLQFPNYSSELNVNALELDDSALYLCASSFKGGDTGELFFGEGSRLTVL.

The table lists this clone with many counts. The read ends 3 residues early relative to the CDR3; the germline J gene fills the gap. This chain links TRBV4-2 with TRBJ1-5; maybe TRBD1 (5 bases). Trimming removed 2 bases from V and 2 bases from J, with 13 bases in between. CDR1 and CDR2 (germline): LGHNA, YNFKEQ. This CDR3 is built from 16 residues. The covered CDR3 bases are TGTGCCAGCAGCCAAACCCAGGGCGTTGGCAATCAGCCC. Translated: CASSQTQGVGNQP. The full CDR3 sequence reads CASSQTQGVGNQPQHF.

As regards this clone: The read finishes 3 residues shy of the CDR3 end, and the germline J gene is used to complete it. This rearrangement joins TRBV2 to TRBJ2-5; TRBD1 aligns across 8 bases. Germline CDR1 and CDR2: SNHLY and FYNNEI. CDR3 length equals 15 residues. The J segment lost 0 bases and the V segment lost 3 bases, leaving 3 bases of the junction unmatched. CDR3 amino acids: CASSDTDRDQETQYF. The DNA read from the CDR3 is TGTGCCAGCAGTGATACGGACAGGGACCAAGAGACC. Filled out from reference TRBV2 and TRBJ2-5, the complete variable domain reads EPEVTQTPSHQVTQMGQEVILRCVPISNHLYFYWYRQILGQKVEFLVSFYNNEISEKSEIFDDQFSVERPDGSNFTLKIRSTKLEDSAMYFCASSDTDRDQETQYFGPGTRLLVL.

This clone was detected ten times or more. The read falls 3 residues short of the CDR3 end, and the missing part is taken from the germline J gene. The gene calls are TRBV19 and TRBJ2-3; 10 positions agree with TRBD2. CDR3 length: 16 residues. CDR1 and CDR2 (germline): LNHDA, SQIVND (reference sequence). J was trimmed by 3 bases and V by 3 bases; bases with no gene match: 6. The CDR3 DNA, read in part, is TGTGCCAGTAGTATCCCTAGCGGGAGACAGACAGATACG. Encoded protein: CASSIPSGRQTDT. The full-length CDR3 reads as CASSIPSGRQTDTQYF.

This clone was counted at least ten times. Read coverage stops 3 residues before the CDR3 terminus; the germline J gene supplies the remainder. The rearrangement joins TRBV19 to TRBJ2-6; weak D call: TRBD2 (5 bases). Trimming took 5 bases from V and 0 from J, leaving 14 bases between them. Germline CDR1 LNHDA, CDR2 SQIVND (reference sequence). The CDR3 runs 17 residues. The CDR3 loop is CASSAVALLSGANVLTF. CDR3 bases read: TGTGCCAGTAGTGCAGTAGCGCTTCTCTCTGGGGCCAACGTC.

This clone was counted many times. CDR3 loop: CASSWGLAGTDTQYF. CDR3 bases read: TGTGCCAGCAGCTGGGGACTAGCGGGCACAGATACG. The chain couples TRBV13 to TRBJ2-3; 11 bases align to TRBD2. The observed sequence ends 3 residues before the CDR3 terminus, with the missing tail filled in from the germline J gene. The J segment lost 1 base and the V segment lost 4 bases, leaving 1 base of the junction unmatched. Germline CDR1 is PRHDT and CDR2 is FYEKMQ (reference sequence). This CDR3 has 15 amino acids.

This clone was picked up a small number of times. The read ends 3 residues early relative to the CDR3; the germline J gene fills the gap. The V gene is TRBV6-4, the J gene TRBJ1-3, with 7 bases fitting TRBD1. Per germline, CDR1 MRHNA and CDR2 SNTAGT. V trimming: 2 bases; J trimming: 0 bases; junction bases outside the gene matches: 13. CDR3 size: 19 residues. The CDR3 protein is CASSDATRQGIRSGNTIYF. The DNA read from the CDR3 is TGTGCCAGCAGTGACGCGACTAGACAGGGAATCCGCTCTGGAAACACC.

This clone was counted many times. The read halts 3 residues ahead of the CDR3 end, with the missing end drawn from the germline J gene. The chain is built from TRBV20-1 and TRBJ2-1; 11 positions match TRBD2. The ends lost 1 base at V and 2 bases at J; junction bases unmatched: 1. The V gene's germline CDR1 is DFQATT and CDR2 SNEGSKA (reference sequence). The CDR3 is made up of 15 amino acids. CDR3 bases read: TGCAGTGCTAGAGCGACTAGCGGGGCCTACAATGAG. Amino acids: CSARATSGAYNE. The entire CDR3 sequence reads CSARATSGAYNEQFF.

This clone was seen ten or more times. The sequenced CDR3 bases are TGCAGTGCTAGGGCAAGACAGGGAATAGTATCAATGGGAGGG. Amino acid sequence: CSARARQGIVSMGG. Given in full, the CDR3 is CSARARQGIVSMGGYTF. V and J are TRBV20-1 and TRBJ1-2, with 7 bases fitting TRBD1. The sequenced fragment ends 3 residues before the CDR3 boundary, so the rest is inferred from the germline J gene. The germline V gene encodes CDR1 DFQATT and CDR2 SNEGSKA (reference sequence). CDR3 length equals 17 residues.

This clone occurred many times. The read stops 3 residues short of the end of the CDR3; the missing end is completed from the germline J gene. The rearrangement links TRBV6-1 to TRBJ1-5, with 7 bases fitting TRBD1. CDR1 is MNHNS and CDR2 is SASEGT in the germline V gene. V lost 4 bases and J lost 5; bases outside the gene matches: 8. The length of the CDR3 is 15 residues. The part of the CDR3 DNA that was read is TGTGCCAGCAGTGGGTGGGACAGACCCGATCAGCCC. Its translation: CASSGWDRPDQP. The entire CDR3 sequence reads CASSGWDRPDQPQHF.

There are many counts of this clone. The observed sequence ends 3 residues before the CDR3 terminus, with the missing tail filled in from the germline J gene. This chain uses TRBV19 with TRBJ1-1; the match to TRBD1 covers 7 bases. The CDR3 length is 13 residues. The germline V gene has CDR1 LNHDA and CDR2 SQIVND (reference sequence). Germline trimming cut 5 bases from V and 7 bases from J; bases unmatched to any gene: 7. Incomplete CDR3 DNA: TGTGCCAGTAGTTCTAGGGACAGCAATGAA. Protein: CASSSRDSNE. The complete CDR3 protein is CASSSRDSNEAFF.

This clone was seen many times. With the read ending 3 residues before the CDR3 end, the germline J gene is used to fill in that end. The V and J genes are TRBV12-3 or TRBV12-4 and TRBJ1-1; a possible D gene is TRBD1 (6 bases). V shed 6 bases and J shed 7 bases, with 15 bases lying between them. The CDR3 consists of 13 residues. The CDR3 sequence is CASRSQGLIEAFF. CDR3 DNA (partial): TGTGCCAGCAGATCACAGGGATTAATTGAA.

This clone was recorded at least ten times. The observed sequence ends 3 residues before the CDR3 terminus, with the missing tail filled in from the germline J gene. The J gene is TRBJ1-1, the V gene TRBV7-2; 9 positions agree with TRBD1. Germline V gene data show CDR1 as SGHTA and CDR2 as FQGNSA. The length of the CDR3 is 14 residues. J lost 7 bases, V lost 3 bases, and 6 bases had no gene match. CDR3: CASSFGQGTDEAFF. Partial CDR3 DNA: TGTGCCAGCAGCTTTGGACAGGGGACAGATGAA.

This clone came up many times. Coverage ceases 3 residues before the CDR3 finishes, and the germline J gene fills in the end. The chain links TRBV6-2 or TRBV6-3 to TRBJ2-7; TRBD1 might be the D (5 bases). The CDR3 runs 12 residues. Germline values: CDR1 MNHEY, CDR2 SVGEGT. Trimming removed 6 bases at V and 2 bases at J, with 8 bases between. The chain's CDR3 is CASSQTAYEQYF. The sequenced CDR3 bases are TGTGCCAGCAGCCAGACAGCCTACGAG.

This clone was seen at least ten times. The CDR3 end lies 3 residues beyond the end of the read and is filled in from the germline J gene. V usage is TRBV6-2 or TRBV6-3 and J usage is TRBJ2-1; TRBD2 matches at 11 bases. The germline CDR1 and CDR2 sequences are MNHEY and SVGEGT. The V segment lost 2 bases and the J segment 7 bases; nucleotides outside the gene matches: 7. This CDR3 contains 16 residues. CDR3 bases read: TGTGCCAGCAGTTACCCCGCTAGCGGGGGGTTAAATGAG. Translated, it gives CASSYPASGGLNE. The full CDR3 is CASSYPASGGLNEQFF.

This clone was seen at least ten times. The read is 3 residues too short to cover the CDR3 end, so that end is filled in from the germline J gene. The V call is TRBV28, the J call TRBJ2-7; tentative D call: TRBD1 (5 bases). This CDR3 is built from 14 residues. The germline V gene has CDR1 MDHEN and CDR2 SYDVKM. The ends were cut back, 6 bases at V and 2 bases at J, with 14 bases in the middle. The CDR3 region is CASRTTVSPYEQYF. The sequenced CDR3 bases are TGTGCCAGCAGAACGACAGTTTCCCCCTACGAG. Complete variable domain (other parts from reference TRBV28 and TRBJ2-7): DVKVTQSSRYLVKRTGEKVFLECVQDMDHENMFWYRQDPGLGLRLIYFSYDVKMKEKGDIPEGYSVSREKKERFSLILESASTNQTSMYLCASRTTVSPYEQYFGPGTRLTVT.

As for this clone: The read halts 3 residues ahead of the CDR3 end, with the missing end drawn from the germline J gene. The chain has TRBV30 and TRBJ1-2; D gene ambiguous. From germline, CDR1 is GTSNPN and CDR2 SVGIG (reference sequence). The CDR3 spans 17 residues. CDR3 bases read: TGTGCCTGGAGTGACCCTGGACTAGCGGGAGCCTACAATGAC. This gives the protein CAWSDPGLAGAYND. From start to end, the CDR3 is CAWSDPGLAGAYNDYTF.

At least ten counts were recorded for this clone. The sequence runs out 3 residues before the end of the CDR3; the remainder is reconstructed from the germline J gene. The chain employs TRBV5-1 and TRBJ2-6; the match to TRBD1 covers 9 bases. J gave up 0 bases and V 2 bases, and 6 bases lay outside the gene matches. This CDR3 spans 18 amino acids. Germline V gene sequence: CDR1 SGHRS, CDR2 YFSETQ. The sequenced CDR3 bases are TGCGCCAGCAGCTTATGGACAGGGGACTCCTCTGGGGCCAACGTC. The encoded protein is CASSLWTGDSSGANV. The complete CDR3 sequence is CASSLWTGDSSGANVLTF.

There are many counts of this clone. The read is 3 residues too short to cover the CDR3 end, so that end is filled in from the germline J gene. This chain links TRBV10-2 with TRBJ2-7, with TRBD1 identical over 8 bases. The CDR3 loop spans 17 amino acids. Germline V gives CDR1 WSHSY, CDR2 SAAADI. V shed 3 bases and J 3 bases; nucleotides not matched to a gene: 13. The CDR3 bases that were read are TGCGCCAGCAGTGACCCTGGACAGGGTCGTGGAATCTACGAG. Protein: CASSDPGQGRGIYE. The full CDR3 sequence reads CASSDPGQGRGIYEQYF.

The table lists this clone with many counts. The sequenced fragment ends 3 residues before the CDR3 boundary, so the rest is inferred from the germline J gene. The rearrangement links TRBV7-8 to TRBJ2-7, with D perhaps matching TRBD2 (5 bases). Germline CDR1 and CDR2: SGHVS and FQNEAQ. The CDR3 consists of 14 residues. V dropped 5 bases and J dropped 0 bases, with 11 bases sitting between them. The CDR3 is CASSRGPDSYEQYF. CDR3 DNA (partial): TGTGCCAGCAGCCGAGGGCCGGACTCCTACGAG.

This clone was counted ten times or more. The read terminates 3 residues before the CDR3 end, so the remaining end is supplied by the germline J gene. The chain joins TRBV5-1 to TRBJ2-1, with D possibly being TRBD1 (6 bases). Germline V CDR1 and CDR2: SGHRS, YFSETQ. The CDR3 has 16 amino acids. Deletions cut 0 bases from V and 8 bases from J, with 18 bases between. CDR3 protein: CASSLATGPLWHEQFF. The part of the CDR3 DNA that was read is TGCGCCAGCAGCTTGGCTACAGGGCCCCTTTGGCATGAG.

The sample holds many counts of this clone. With the read ending 3 residues before the CDR3 end, the germline J gene is used to fill in that end. V gene TRBV2 combines with J gene TRBJ1-4; 7 nucleotides agree with TRBD1. The CDR3 has 14 residues. V trimming: 6 bases; J trimming: 0 bases; junction bases outside the gene matches: 1. The germline V gene encodes CDR1 SNHLY and CDR2 FYNNEI. CDR3 in amino acids: CASRTGTTNEKLFF. The part of the CDR3 DNA that was read is TGTGCCAGCAGGACAGGGACAACTAATGAAAAA.

The sample holds many counts of this clone. The observed sequence ends 3 residues before the CDR3 terminus, with the missing tail filled in from the germline J gene. This chain joins TRBV19 and TRBJ2-7; 9 bases align to TRBD1. Germline loops: CDR1 LNHDA, CDR2 SQIVND (reference sequence). There are 14 residues in the CDR3. V shed 4 bases and J 4 bases; nucleotides not matched to a gene: 5. The sequenced CDR3 bases are TGTGCCAGTAGTACACAGGACAGGGGTTACGAG. Its protein is CASSTQDRGYE. The full CDR3 reads CASSTQDRGYEQYF.

This clone was picked up many times. Read coverage stops 3 residues before the CDR3 terminus; the germline J gene supplies the remainder. The chain employs TRBV5-4 and TRBJ1-2; 7 bases fit TRBD1. CDR1 is SGHNT and CDR2 is YYREEE in the germline V gene (reference sequence). The length of the CDR3 is 13 residues. Trimming cost V 0 bases and J 7 bases; bases outside gene matches: 3. CDR3 region: CASSLEGARGYTF. The part of the CDR3 DNA that was read is TGTGCCAGCAGCTTGGAGGGGGCGCGTGGC.